Shown below are 26 T cell receptor beta chains from a single sample sequenced in a study of blood T cell repertoires in COVID-19. Only in-frame clones appear in the TCRdb table, and some are missing; sequencing was by immunoSEQ multiplex PCR. The data contain more than 300,000 clones, roughly 89% of them singletons. The sequencing input was peripheral blood. Receptors originate from a woman aged 40 to 49 with COVID-19, enrolled during active disease.

V is TRBV19 and J is TRBJ2-7, with TRBD2 matching over 9 bases. CDR1 and CDR2 (germline): LNHDA, SQIVND (reference sequence). Trimming cost V 6 bases and J 1 base; bases outside gene matches: 7. The CDR3 contains 15 residues. The CDR3 nucleotides are TGTGCCAGTAGGGTGAGGGGACTAGCATCCTACGAGCAGTACTTC. Residues: CASRVRGLASYEQYF.

Concerning this clone itself: This same CDR3 is encoded by further DNA sequences in the sample. CDR3 residues: CASSVGGGATDTQYF. DNA for the CDR3: TGTGCCAGCAGCGTAGGAGGGGGGGCCACAGATACGCAGTATTTT. V gene TRBV9 combines with J gene TRBJ2-3; D possibly corresponds to TRBD2 (7 bases). V lost 0 bases and J lost 2, with 10 bases in between. Looked up from germline, CDR1 is SGDLS and CDR2 is YYNGEE. The length of the CDR3 is 15 residues. Filled out from reference TRBV9 and TRBJ2-3, the complete variable domain reads DSGVTQTPKHLITATGQRVTLRCSPRSGDLSVYWYQQSLDQGLQFLIQYYNGEERAKGNILERFSAQQFPDLHSELNLSSLELGDSALYFCASSVGGGATDTQYFGPGTRLTVL.

This clone was counted once. The J gene is TRBJ1-1, the V gene TRBV10-3, with no clear D. This CDR3 has 11 amino acids. V was shortened by 10 bases and J by 0 bases, with 6 bases between the two germline ends. From germline, CDR1 is ENHRY and CDR2 SYGVKD. The CDR3: CATGLNTEAFF. In nucleotides, the CDR3 is TGTGCCACGGGTTTGAACACTGAAGCTTTCTTT.

V gene TRBV9 combines with J gene TRBJ1-2; the match to TRBD1 covers 10 bases. CDR1 SGDLS and CDR2 YYNGEE come from the germline V gene. The CDR3 sequence is 14 residues long. V shed 3 bases and J 3 bases; nucleotides not matched to a gene: 2. CDR3 sequence (DNA): TGTGCCAGCAGCGGACAGGGGGCAGACTATGGCTACACCTTC. Its translation: CASSGQGADYGYTF.

The chain joins TRBV27 to TRBJ2-7; 8 nucleotides align to TRBD1. The trim removed 2 bases at V and 6 bases at J, leaving 6 bases unmatched. The germline gives CDR1 MNHEY, CDR2 SMNVEV (reference sequence). The CDR3 length is 14 residues. The CDR3 region is CASSLQGQGGEQYF. CDR3 coding DNA: TGTGCCAGCAGTTTACAAGGACAGGGAGGCGAGCAGTACTTC.

The V and J genes are TRBV7-6 and TRBJ2-7; TRBD2 aligns across 14 bases. The J segment lost 5 bases and the V segment lost 1 base, leaving 7 bases of the junction unmatched. The V gene's germline CDR1 is SGHVS and CDR2 FNYEAQ. CDR3 size: 17 residues. Here the CDR3 reads CASSLGLAGGPGNEQYF. CDR3 DNA sequence: TGTGCCAGCAGCTTAGGACTAGCGGGAGGGCCTGGGAACGAGCAGTACTTC.

Comment on this clone: Other DNA sequences in the same sample also yield this CDR3. The chain couples TRBV28 to TRBJ2-6, with D tentatively TRBD1 (7 bases). The CDR3 loop spans 15 amino acids. V lost 3 bases, J lost 2 bases, and 8 bases lay in between. Germline loops: CDR1 MDHEN, CDR2 SYDVKM. Here the CDR3 reads CASSFRGAGANVLTF. As DNA, the CDR3 is TGTGCCAGCAGTTTCAGGGGGGCTGGGGCCAACGTCCTGACTTTC.

The chain carries TRBV4-1 and TRBJ2-1, with D maybe TRBD2 (6 bases). CDR1 is MGHRA, CDR2 YSYEKL, per germline. Trimming took off 0 bases at V and 0 bases at J, with 15 bases between the two ends. The CDR3 consists of 18 residues. The CDR3 nucleotides are TGCGCCAGCAGCCAAGATTTGGAGGGTTCGAGCTCCTACAATGAGCAGTTCTTC. It codes for CASSQDLEGSSSYNEQFF.

J is TRBJ1-2 and V is TRBV11-2; D is possibly TRBD1 (5 bases). Trimming cost V 0 bases and J 6 bases, with 5 bases left between them. Germline CDR1 is SGHAT and CDR2 is FQNNGV. There are 12 residues in the CDR3. Here the CDR3 reads CASSLEGDGYTF. The CDR3 coding sequence is TGTGCCAGCAGCTTAGAAGGGGATGGCTACACCTTC.

This chain links TRBV7-2 with TRBJ2-4; TRBD2 might be the D (7 bases). V lost 0 bases and J 0 bases, leaving 9 bases between the germline ends. The germline V gene has CDR1 SGHTA and CDR2 FQGNSA. This CDR3 is built from 16 residues. Written as DNA, the CDR3 is TGTGCCAGCAGCTTAGCGGGGGGGCTAGCCAAAAACATTCAGTACTTC. Residues: CASSLAGGLAKNIQYF.

The CDR3, as DNA: TGTGCCAGCAGTGCGGACAGGGGCTACGAGCAGTACTTC. This codes for CASSADRGYEQYF. This rearrangement joins TRBV25-1 to TRBJ2-7; 9 nucleotides align to TRBD1. The V gene end was trimmed by 4 bases and the J gene end by 3 bases; junction bases not matched to a gene: 1. CDR3 length: 13 amino acids. Per germline, CDR1 MGHDK and CDR2 SYGVNS.

This CDR3 is CASSDLRVGSSYNSPLHF. The CDR3 DNA sequence: TGTGCCAGCAGTGACCTCCGGGTCGGGAGCTCCTATAATTCACCCCTCCACTTT. The chain uses TRBV6-4 and TRBJ1-6, with D uncertain. The germline gives CDR1 MRHNA, CDR2 SNTAGT. Trimming stripped 2 bases from V and 0 bases from J, with 14 bases between. The CDR3 runs to 18 residues.

The V call is TRBV2, the J call TRBJ1-6; no definite D call. This CDR3 spans 14 amino acids. Deletions cut 0 bases from V and 7 bases from J, with 7 bases between. Germline assignment: CDR1 SNHLY and CDR2 FYNNEI. CDR3 sequence: CASSEARQNSPLHF. The CDR3 DNA reads TGTGCCAGCAGTGAAGCCAGGCAGAATTCACCCCTCCACTTT.

CDR3 sequence: CASSFGSNQPQHF. The CDR3 nucleotides are TGTGCCAGCAGTTTTGGCAGCAATCAGCCCCAGCATTTT. The rearrangement links TRBV12-3 or TRBV12-4 to TRBJ1-5; D unclear. Trimming took 3 bases from V and 1 from J, leaving 4 bases between them. The CDR3 is 13 residues long.

The rearrangement joins TRBV25-1 to TRBJ1-2; 7 bases are a match to TRBD1. V dropped 4 bases and J dropped 8; count of bases not matched to a gene: 1. This CDR3 region has 11 residues. From germline, CDR1 is MGHDK and CDR2 SYGVNS. The CDR3 sequence: CASSVGGGYTF. For the CDR3, the DNA is TGTGCCAGCAGTGTAGGGGGCGGCTACACCTTC.

This clone was counted a few times. V is TRBV7-9 and J is TRBJ2-1, with a tentative D call TRBD2 (5 bases). The CDR3 runs to 11 residues. Deletions cut 2 bases from V and 9 bases from J, with 5 bases between. Germline CDR1 SEHNR, CDR2 FQNEAQ (reference sequence). The CDR3 nucleotides read TGTGCCAGCAGCTTAAGCGGTGAGCAGTTCTTC. This gives the protein CASSLSGEQFF.

This sequence joins TRBV6-2 or TRBV6-3 and TRBJ2-1, with 8 bases fitting TRBD2. This CDR3 has 15 residues. Germline CDR1 MNHEY, CDR2 SVGEGT. Trimming took 1 base from V and 2 from J; bases not matched to a gene: 1. CDR3 sequence: CASSYLAGTYNEQFF. In DNA, the CDR3 is TGTGCCAGCAGTTACTTAGCGGGAACCTACAATGAGCAGTTCTTC.

This chain connects TRBV27 to TRBJ1-1; D possibly corresponds to TRBD1 (5 bases). CDR1 is MNHEY, CDR2 SMNVEV, per germline (reference sequence). The CDR3 covers 14 residues. V lost 4 bases and J lost 2, with 11 bases in between. CDR3 protein: CASSWAGLNTEAFF. CDR3 sequence (DNA): TGTGCCAGCAGTTGGGCAGGGCTTAACACTGAAGCTTTCTTT.

The rearrangement joins TRBV2 to TRBJ2-5; TRBD1 agrees at 7 bases. The length of the CDR3 is 16 residues. The J segment lost 2 bases and the V segment lost 3 bases, leaving 9 bases of the junction unmatched. Germline CDR1 SNHLY, CDR2 FYNNEI. The CDR3 coding sequence is TGTGCCAGCAGTGAGCCTGGACAGGACCTACAAGAGACCCAGTACTTC. It translates to CASSEPGQDLQETQYF.

The V and J genes are TRBV4-2 and TRBJ2-7; 8 nucleotides match TRBD2. J was trimmed by 0 bases and V by 0 bases; bases with no gene match: 7. This CDR3 is built from 17 residues. CDR1 and CDR2 from the germline V gene are LGHNA and YNFKEQ. CDR3 protein: CASSQEKGAGVSYEQYF. DNA of the CDR3: TGTGCCAGCAGCCAAGAAAAAGGAGCGGGAGTCTCCTACGAGCAGTACTTC.

The V and J genes are TRBV28 and TRBJ2-5; the D gene is possibly TRBD2 (6 bases). Trimming shortened V by 10 bases and J by 1 base, and 16 bases separated the two germline ends. Germline assignment: CDR1 MDHEN and CDR2 SYDVKM. The CDR3 is 14 amino acids. The CDR3 DNA is TGTGCCATTACAAGGGCGGGATCCCAAGAGACCCAGTACTTC. This codes for CAITRAGSQETQYF. The full variable domain, its missing parts supplied by reference TRBV28 and TRBJ2-5, is DVKVTQSSRYLVKRTGEKVFLECVQDMDHENMFWYRQDPGLGLRLIYFSYDVKMKEKGDIPEGYSVSREKKERFSLILESASTNQTSMYLCAITRAGSQETQYFGPGTRLLVL.

J is TRBJ1-2 and V is TRBV2; D is uncertain. V was trimmed by 3 bases and J by 4 bases, leaving 12 bases between them. The CDR3 is made up of 14 amino acids. Germline V CDR1 and CDR2: SNHLY, FYNNEI. CDR3 coding DNA: TGTGCCAGCAGTGACCGCGGTCCGCTCTATGGCTACACCTTC. Its protein is CASSDRGPLYGYTF.

V is TRBV5-1 and J is TRBJ1-1; D gene ambiguous. Germline V gene data show CDR1 as SGHRS and CDR2 as YFSETQ. The CDR3 sequence is 16 residues long. With 0 bases removed from V and 2 bases from J, the gap between germline ends came to 14 bases. The CDR3: CASSLAIGRKNTEAFF. The DNA for the CDR3 is TGCGCCAGCAGCTTGGCCATCGGCAGGAAAAACACTGAAGCTTTCTTT. Together with reference TRBV5-1 and TRBJ1-1, the CDR3 gives the full variable domain: KAGVTQTPRYLIKTRGQQVTLSCSPISGHRSVSWYQQTPGQGLQFLFEYFSETQRNKGNFPGRFSGRQFSNSRSEMNVSTLELGDSALYLCASSLAIGRKNTEAFFGQGTRLTVV.

This rearrangement joins TRBV5-5 to TRBJ1-2; 10 positions agree with TRBD1. This CDR3 has 14 amino acids. V lost 4 bases to trimming and J lost 7 bases; unmatched junction nucleotides: 7. Germline loops: CDR1 SGHKS, CDR2 YYEKEE (reference sequence). The CDR3 region is CASSTTGGGFGYTF. Written as DNA, the CDR3 is TGTGCCAGCAGCACGACAGGGGGCGGATTTGGCTACACCTTC.

The gene calls are TRBV12-3 or TRBV12-4 and TRBJ1-1; TRBD1 is a possible D gene (5 bases). With 4 bases removed from V and 3 bases from J, the gap between germline ends came to 9 bases. This CDR3 is 13 amino acids long. In DNA, the CDR3 is TGTGCCAGCAGTTATGGGGGGTACACTGAAGCTTTCTTT. Protein: CASSYGGYTEAFF.

The chain recombines TRBV7-2 with TRBJ1-2; D possibly corresponds to TRBD1 (5 bases). Trimming removed 4 bases at V and 4 bases at J, with 10 bases between. Germline assignment: CDR1 SGHTA and CDR2 FQGNSA. This CDR3 has 13 amino acids. The CDR3 region has the DNA TGTGCCAGCAGCTCCGGGACTAGCTATGGCTACACCTTC. This sequence encodes CASSSGTSYGYTF.